This TCR beta chain is drawn from a study of T cells expressing NK-cell markers. Study-wide context: All TCR beta repertoires analysed originated from sorted CD3+CD56+NKG2C+, CD3+CD56+NKG2C- and CD3+CD56-NKG2C+ T cells. Findings and limits, study-wide: Among several donors, these clonotypes also ranked first in the CD3+CD56-NKG2C+ fraction.

With regard to this clonotype: Its antigen is unknown.

Template switching by 5'RACE with UMIs generated the TCR beta cDNA. TCRdb reprocessed the 5' RACE reads and reports one entry per CDR3 protein, with no DNA. This table lists 200,000 to 300,000 distinct CDR3 sequences. The CDR3 extends over 15 amino acids. Germline CDR1 reads SGHVS; CDR2 reads FNYEAQ. This chain uses TRBV7-6 with TRBJ1-1; TCRdb indicates TRBD1, and absent DNA this call remains unverified. The TCR sequence derives from a man in his late teens or twenties in good health. Material for sequencing was blood T cells: a sorted CD56 or NKG2C T cell subset, CD4+ or CD8+ T cells, or bulk PBMC T cells (not recorded which). The CDR3: CASSLVPGSNTEAFF.